One T cell receptor beta chain is described in this entry. No antigen is known for it. Blood donors with median age around 61 years (range about 21-70), about 50% female, served as healthy controls. Flow cytometry was used to check the purity of CD4+ and CD8+ cells, which had been isolated by positive magnetic bead selection. Generated by immunoSEQ multiplex PCR, the TCRdb table keeps only in-frame clones and is missing some. The profile shows 20,000 to 25,000 clones, approximately 86% of them singletons. The data derive from a study of somatic mutations in cytotoxic T cells in rheumatoid arthritis. Germline CDR1 is SGHTA and CDR2 is FQGNSA. CDR3 size: 14 residues. Trimming pared 5 bases from V and 1 base from J, leaving 6 bases between. General observations from the study: Per patient, the largest CD8+ clone was found to exceed 20% of CD8+ cells in about an eighth of the roughly 65 cases.

J is TRBJ1-6 and V is TRBV7-2; no reliable D call. The sample was CD8+ T cells sorted from blood. The TCR originated in a woman aged 45-65 years in good health. CDR3 protein: CASSLSSYNSPLHF. CDR3 coding DNA: TGTGCCAGCAGCCTCTCTTCCTATAATTCACCCCTCCACTTT.